These T cell receptor beta chains were read from a single sample in a study of T cell responses to AZD1222 COVID-19 vaccine. Data came from immunoSEQ multiplex PCR; TCRdb stores just in-frame clones and leaves some out. This table has over 100,000 clones, over 80% appearing once. The material sequenced was peripheral blood, taken on day 0 of AZD1222 vaccination. The receptors shown here come from an adult in good health. The CDR3 runs from the conserved cysteine through the conserved F or W. D genes are given only for firm matches. Clone sizes are given selectively: once, few, many, or a class where the clone is expanded.

J gene,clone size,V gene,D gene,CDR3 DNA,CDR3 protein
TRBJ1-1,-,TRBV6-5,-,TGTGCCAGCAGTTACTCGGAAGGTACAGGCACTGAAGCTTTCTTT,CASSYSEGTGTEAFF
TRBJ2-1,once,TRBV5-4,TRBD2,TGTGCCAGCAGCTCACTAGCGGGAGGACTCAATGAGCAGTTCTTC,CASSSLAGGLNEQFF
TRBJ1-2,-,TRBV6-5,-,TGTGCCAGCAGTTACTCAGGGGGTTATGGCTACACCTTC,CASSYSGGYGYTF
TRBJ1-6,-,TRBV5-4,-,TGTGCCAGCAGCCCGGAACAAGACCCGGGTTTAAGGTCACCCCTCCACTTT,CASSPEQDPGLRSPLHF
TRBJ1-2,-,TRBV7-2,-,TGTGCCAGCAACCTGGGAGGAGTGAGAGGCTACACCTTC,CASNLGGVRGYTF
TRBJ2-7,-,TRBV18,TRBD1,TGTGCCAGCTCACCCGCCGGGACAGAGTCCTACGAGCAGTACTTC,CASSPAGTESYEQYF
TRBJ1-2,-,TRBV4-2,-,TGTGCCAGCAGCCAAGACCCAGGGGCCTCCCCTTATGGCTACACCTTC,CASSQDPGASPYGYTF
TRBJ2-1,-,TRBV3-1/TRBV3-2,-,TGTGCCAGCAGCCAGTCAAAGCGGGCCCCTTACAATGAGCAGTTCTTC,CASSQSKRAPYNEQFF
TRBJ1-6,-,TRBV9,-,TGTGCCAGCAGCCCTGGACCCGAACCAAATTCACCCCTCCACTTT,CASSPGPEPNSPLHF
TRBJ1-2,-,TRBV29-1,-,TGCAGCGTTGTGATAGGGGTTGGCTATGGCTACACCTTC,CSVVIGVGYGYTF
TRBJ1-4,-,TRBV5-4,-,TGTGCCAGCAGCTCGTACAGGGAGGCTAATGAAAAACTGTTTTTT,CASSSYREANEKLFF
TRBJ2-2,few,TRBV3-1/TRBV3-2,-,TGTGCCAGCAGCCAAGGATATCTGGGGGCCGGGGAGCTGTTTTTT,CASSQGYLGAGELFF
TRBJ1-4,-,TRBV5-6,TRBD1,TGTGCCAGCAGCGGGGACAGGGGGCTCGGGAGTGAAAAACTGTTTTTT,CASSGDRGLGSEKLFF
TRBJ1-5,-,TRBV30,-,TGTGCCTGGAGTGTACGGCATCAGCCCCAGCATTTT,CAWSVRHQPQHF
TRBJ2-7,few,TRBV9,TRBD1,TGTGCCAGCAGCGCCACGGGACAGTCGTCCCCCCACGAGCAGTACTTC,CASSATGQSSPHEQYF
TRBJ1-1,-,TRBV3-1/TRBV3-2,-,TGTGCCAGCAGCCAAGAGGGGCGAGACACTGAAGCTTTCTTT,CASSQEGRDTEAFF
TRBJ1-4,-,TRBV7-9,-,TGTGCCAGCAGCAATGTGGGGGGCCGGTCTGAAAAACTGTTTTTT,CASSNVGGRSEKLFF
TRBJ1-1,-,TRBV11-2,-,TGTGCCAGCAGCTTGCAGGGACACTTTGGAGCTTTCTTT,CASSLQGHFGAFF
TRBJ2-7,-,TRBV6-5,-,TGTGCCAGCAGTTGGGGGGGACAGGCCCTCTCCTACGAGCAGTACTTC,CASSWGGQALSYEQYF
TRBJ2-2,-,TRBV6-5,-,TGTGCCAGCCAGGGAGGCGCGGAGCTGTTTTTT,CASQGGAELFF
TRBJ2-7,-,TRBV7-8,-,TGTGCCAGCAGCTTAGCGTGGCAGAAAACCTACGAGCAGTACTTC,CASSLAWQKTYEQYF
TRBJ2-7,-,TRBV6-5,-,TGTGCCAGCAGTACCGCCTTAAAGCCCTCCTACGAGCAGTACTTC,CASSTALKPSYEQYF
TRBJ2-1,-,TRBV5-1,TRBD2,TGCGCCAGCAGCACCGGGACTAGCGGGGGGTACAATGAGCAGTTCTTC,CASSTGTSGGYNEQFF
TRBJ1-5,-,TRBV19,-,TGTGCCAGTCGACGGACGAATCAGCCCCAGCATTTT,CASRRTNQPQHF
TRBJ1-2,-,TRBV6-2/TRBV6-3,-,TGTGCCAGCAGTCTCGGACAGCCGGGCGACTATGGCTACACCTTC,CASSLGQPGDYGYTF
TRBJ1-5,-,TRBV12-3/TRBV12-4,-,TGTGCCAGCAGCTCGACAGATCAGCCCCAGCATTTT,CASSSTDQPQHF
TRBJ2-3,once,TRBV25-1,-,TGTGCCAGCAGCCCTCCTCAGGATACGCAGTATTTT,CASSPPQDTQYF
TRBJ1-1,-,TRBV18,TRBD1,TGTGCCAGCTCACCCGGACAGGGAGTGAACACTGAAGCTTTCTTT,CASSPGQGVNTEAFF
TRBJ1-1,-,TRBV6-4,-,TGTGCCAGCAGTGCTTTTCAGGGGTCTGAAGCTTTCTTT,CASSAFQGSEAFF
TRBJ2-1,-,TRBV30,TRBD2,TGTGCCTGGAGTGTACTAGCGGGGGGATACAATGAGCAGTTCTTC,CAWSVLAGGYNEQFF
TRBJ1-5,-,TRBV2,-,TGTGCCAGCATCGGTCAGCCGAATCAGCCCCAGCATTTT,CASIGQPNQPQHF
TRBJ2-5,-,TRBV20-1,TRBD1,TGCAGTGCCGACAGGGGGGAGACCCAGTACTTC,CSADRGETQYF
TRBJ2-5,-,TRBV6-5,-,TGTGCCAGCAAGGAGACACCGTACCAAGAGACCCAGTACTTC,CASKETPYQETQYF